These 26 T cell receptor beta chains came from one sample sequenced in a study of shared clonotypes between healthy human individuals. Profiled with immunoSEQ multiplex PCR; TCRdb holds only in-frame clones, not every one. Among 2 million to 3 million clones listed, around nine tenths were seen once. Sequencing used naive CD4+ T cells sorted from blood. The subset here: CD45RA+ positively selected. The receptor source for this set is a man between 18 and 29 years old in good health.

In the case of this clone: Other DNA sequences in the same sample also yield this CDR3. The genes are TRBV5-1 and TRBJ2-5; a weak D match, TRBD1 (6 bases). The CDR3 loop spans 13 amino acids. Germline values: CDR1 SGHRS, CDR2 YFSETQ. Trimming stripped 4 bases from V and 1 base from J, with 8 bases between. The CDR3 nucleotides read TGCGCCAGCAGCAAACAGGGCCAAGAGACCCAGTACTTC. It yields the protein CASSKQGQETQYF.

The rearrangement joins TRBV5-1 to TRBJ1-5; tentative D call: TRBD1 (5 bases). Germline loops: CDR1 SGHRS, CDR2 YFSETQ. Deletions cut 8 bases from V and 0 bases from J, with 9 bases between. CDR3 length equals 13 residues. The CDR3 nucleotides read TGCGCCAGTAGGGGAAATAGCAATCAGCCCCAGCATTTT. Its translation: CASRGNSNQPQHF. The variable domain in full, with the rest retrieved from reference TRBV5-1 and TRBJ1-5, is KAGVTQTPRYLIKTRGQQVTLSCSPISGHRSVSWYQQTPGQGLQFLFEYFSETQRNKGNFPGRFSGRQFSNSRSEMNVSTLELGDSALYLCASRGNSNQPQHFGDGTRLSIL.

The chain joins TRBV29-1 to TRBJ2-1; 9 bases map to TRBD2. Germline V lookup: CDR1 SQVTM, CDR2 ANQGSEA. Losses at the gene ends were 5 bases for V and 10 bases for J; bases not matched to a gene: 12. The CDR3 length is 14 residues. In DNA, the CDR3 is TGCAGCGTTAGCCAGCGACTAGCGGTTCGGGAGCAGTTCTTC. Translated, it gives CSVSQRLAVREQFF.

The chain carries TRBV19 and TRBJ1-5; D remains unclear. Germline V gives CDR1 LNHDA, CDR2 SQIVND (reference sequence). This CDR3 contains 13 residues. The V and J ends lost 3 bases and 9 bases respectively, with 12 bases between them. Here the CDR3 DNA reads TGTGCCAGTAGTATGGACCGGTGGGGGCCCCAGCATTTT. Its protein is CASSMDRWGPQHF.

To note about this clone: Other DNA sequences within the sample encode an identical CDR3. V gene TRBV7-2 combines with J gene TRBJ2-7; 12 bases align to TRBD1. The CDR3 consists of 14 residues. Germline CDR1 is SGHTA and CDR2 is FQGNSA. The V segment lost 4 bases and the J segment 2 bases; nucleotides outside the gene matches: 0. This chain's CDR3 is CASSWDRGPYEQYF. CDR3 DNA sequence: TGTGCCAGCAGCTGGGACAGGGGGCCCTACGAGCAGTACTTC.

Notes on this clone: The same CDR3 arises from other DNA sequences in this sample as well. This chain uses TRBV19 with TRBJ1-5; perhaps TRBD1 as D (5 bases). This CDR3 spans 14 amino acids. The V gene lost 6 bases and the J gene lost 1 base, with 10 bases spanning the gap. CDR1 is LNHDA, CDR2 SQIVND, per germline (reference sequence). The CDR3 is CASSRGGSNQPQHF. CDR3 coding DNA: TGTGCCAGTAGCCGTGGGGGGAGCAATCAGCCCCAGCATTTT.

The rearrangement links TRBV28 to TRBJ1-3; 7 bases map to TRBD1. Looked up from germline, CDR1 is MDHEN and CDR2 is SYDVKM. V gave up 4 bases and J gave up 4 bases; unmatched junction bases: 10. The CDR3 has 16 residues. In nucleotides, the CDR3 is TGTGCCAGCAGTTCCCCCTCCAGGGGGTCCGGAAACACCATATATTTT. Translating gives CASSSPSRGSGNTIYF.

The V and J genes are TRBV5-1 and TRBJ2-7; D is unclear. Germline V CDR1 and CDR2: SGHRS, YFSETQ. The CDR3 has 14 amino acids. Trimming stripped 0 bases from V and 2 bases from J, with 9 bases between. The CDR3 region has the DNA TGCGCCAGCAGCTTGGAAGGCAATGCCTACGAGCAGTACTTC. This sequence encodes CASSLEGNAYEQYF.

As concerns this clone: This sample includes further DNA sequences coding for the same CDR3. The chain recombines TRBV29-1 with TRBJ2-7; D is undetermined. Deletions cut 0 bases from V and 0 bases from J, with 6 bases between. Germline V gene lookup returns CDR1 SQVTM and CDR2 ANQGSEA. This CDR3 is built from 13 residues. CDR3 DNA: TGCAGCGTTGAAGATGGCAGCTCCTACGAGCAGTACTTC. Translated: CSVEDGSSYEQYF.

V is TRBV29-1 and J is TRBJ1-5, with D possibly matching TRBD1 (5 bases). The V gene lost 8 bases and the J gene lost 2 bases, with 16 bases spanning the gap. The CDR3 runs 14 residues. The V gene's germline CDR1 is SQVTM and CDR2 ANQGSEA. This CDR3 reads CSPTQGLCNQPQHF. For the CDR3, the DNA is TGCAGCCCTACCCAGGGATTGTGCAATCAGCCCCAGCATTTT.

This chain uses TRBV19 with TRBJ1-2, with 9 bases fitting TRBD1. The CDR3 sequence is 14 residues long. Losses at the gene ends were 2 bases for V and 3 bases for J; bases not matched to a gene: 1. CDR1 LNHDA and CDR2 SQIVND come from the germline V gene (reference sequence). Written as DNA, the CDR3 is TGTGCCAGTAGTATAAGGACAGGGGACTATGGCTACACCTTC. It translates to CASSIRTGDYGYTF.

This chain joins TRBV5-1 and TRBJ1-2; 7 bases fit TRBD1. This CDR3 has 14 residues. Germline CDR1 and CDR2: SGHRS and YFSETQ. V lost 0 bases and J lost 6; bases outside the gene matches: 5. The DNA of the CDR3 is TGCGCCAGCAGCTTGGTGCCGGGACAGAATGGCTACACCTTC. Protein: CASSLVPGQNGYTF.

Of note for this clone: This same CDR3 is encoded by further DNA sequences in the sample. The chain combines TRBV7-9 with TRBJ2-3; TRBD2 matches 8 bases. Germline-derived CDR1 and CDR2 are SEHNR and FQNEAQ (reference sequence). CDR3 size: 15 residues. V was clipped by 2 bases and J by 0 bases; unmatched bases: 1. CDR3 nucleotides: TGTGCCAGCAGCTTATCTAGCGGGAGCACAGATACGCAGTATTTT. Translating it yields CASSLSSGSTDTQYF. The full variable domain, its missing parts supplied by reference TRBV7-9 and TRBJ2-3, is DTGVSQNPRHKITKRGQNVTFRCDPISEHNRLYWYRQTLGQGPEFLTYFQNEAQLEKSRLLSDRFSAERPKGSFSTLEIQRTEQGDSAMYLCASSLSSGSTDTQYFGPGTRLTVL.

V and J are TRBV7-9 and TRBJ1-1; D uncertain. The V end lost 7 bases, the J end lost 0 bases, and 9 bases lay between the germline ends. Germline V gene lookup returns CDR1 SEHNR and CDR2 FQNEAQ (reference sequence). The CDR3 length is 13 residues. This CDR3 reads CASTLLVNTEAFF. In nucleotides, the CDR3 is TGTGCCAGCACCCTGTTGGTGAACACTGAAGCTTTCTTT.

V gene TRBV9 combines with J gene TRBJ2-2, with unresolved D. CDR3 length equals 14 residues. V was cut by 0 bases and J by 6 bases, with 9 bases left in between. CDR1 is SGDLS, CDR2 YYNGEE, per germline. CDR3 region: CASSVVAVAGELFF. Written as DNA, the CDR3 is TGTGCCAGCAGCGTAGTGGCCGTTGCCGGGGAGCTGTTTTTT.

The chain combines TRBV6-5 with TRBJ2-7; D is possibly TRBD1 (6 bases). This CDR3 comprises 16 residues. The V gene's germline CDR1 is MNHEY and CDR2 SVGAGI. With 2 bases removed from V and 3 bases from J, the gap between germline ends came to 17 bases. The CDR3 reads CASSYVTGPLYYEQYF. CDR3 sequence (DNA): TGTGCCAGCAGTTACGTAACAGGGCCACTATACTACGAGCAGTACTTC.

This clone was seen just once. The chain uses TRBV5-1 and TRBJ2-1; D ambiguous. The CDR3 spans 14 residues. Per the germline V gene, CDR1 is SGHRS and CDR2 is YFSETQ. V shed 1 base and J shed 7 bases, with 12 bases lying between them. The CDR3 sequence: CASSLTELINEQFF. The CDR3 DNA sequence: TGCGCCAGCAGCTTGACAGAACTTATTAATGAGCAGTTCTTC.

On this clone itself: The junction and the germline gene differ at one end; a read error may be behind it. This sequence joins TRBV10-3 and TRBJ1-1, with unresolved D. The CDR3 consists of 11 residues. CDR1 ENHRY and CDR2 SYGVKD come from the germline V gene. CDR3 sequence reads: CAISDLTGAFF. Written as DNA, the CDR3 is TGTGCCATCAGTGACCTCACTGGAGCTTTCTTT.

This chain joins TRBV6-4 and TRBJ1-4; D is undetermined. Germline V gives CDR1 MRHNA, CDR2 SNTAGT. This CDR3 has 13 residues. The V end was cut by 7 bases, the J end by 5 bases, with 11 bases between. The CDR3 sequence is CASIWKTNEKLFF. In nucleotides, the CDR3 is TGTGCCAGCATCTGGAAGACAAATGAAAAACTGTTTTTT.

This clone has more than one count but fewer than ten. This sequence joins TRBV2 and TRBJ1-5, with D unclear. This CDR3 contains 15 residues. Germline CDR1 and CDR2: SNHLY and FYNNEI. V was pared by 1 base and J by 6 bases, with 13 bases between. This CDR3 is CASSEDVQAVQPQHF. As DNA, the CDR3 is TGTGCCAGCAGTGAAGATGTGCAGGCGGTTCAGCCCCAGCATTTT.

A remark on this clone: This sample includes further DNA sequences coding for the same CDR3. V and J are TRBV27 and TRBJ1-6; 7 nucleotides align to TRBD1. The V segment lost 7 bases and the J segment 4 bases; nucleotides outside the gene matches: 1. Germline lookup yields CDR1 MNHEY and CDR2 SMNVEV (reference sequence). The CDR3 is 13 residues long. The CDR3: CASTGGYNSPLHF. The CDR3 coding sequence is TGTGCCAGCACAGGGGGGTATAATTCACCCCTCCACTTT.

This sequence joins TRBV11-2 and TRBJ2-5, with D hard to call. Trimming took off 6 bases at V and 7 bases at J, with 12 bases between the two ends. The germline gives CDR1 SGHAT, CDR2 FQNNGV. This CDR3 region has 12 residues. The CDR3: CASRAATGTQYF. In DNA form, the CDR3 reads TGTGCCAGCAGGGCAGCTACGGGGACCCAGTACTTC. Full variable domain (missing parts from reference TRBV11-2 and TRBJ2-5): EAGVAQSPRYKIIEKRQSVAFWCNPISGHATLYWYQQILGQGPKLLIQFQNNGVVDDSQLPKDRFSAERLKGVDSTLKIQPAKLEDSAVYLCASRAATGTQYFGPGTRLLVL.

The rearrangement uses TRBV21-1 and TRBJ1-5; no DNA check was done on the table's D call, TRBD1. TRBV21-1 constitutes a pseudogene. The CDR3 has 17 amino acids. The DNA of the CDR3 is TGTGCCAGCAGCGCGCTCCCGACAGGGAAAACGAATCAGCCCCAGCATTTT. This gives the protein CASSALPTGKTNQPQHF.

V is TRBV11-2 and J is TRBJ2-2; TRBD2 matches 7 bases. Germline CDR1 reads SGHAT; CDR2 reads FQNNGV. The CDR3 loop spans 17 amino acids. Trimming took 1 base from V and 2 from J; bases not matched to a gene: 7. In DNA form, the CDR3 reads TGTGCCAGCAGCTTAGTGTCAGCGGGAAAAAACACCGGGGAGCTGTTTTTT. Residues: CASSLVSAGKNTGELFF. Using reference TRBV11-2 and TRBJ2-2 for the parts outside the CDR3, the full variable domain is EAGVAQSPRYKIIEKRQSVAFWCNPISGHATLYWYQQILGQGPKLLIQFQNNGVVDDSQLPKDRFSAERLKGVDSTLKIQPAKLEDSAVYLCASSLVSAGKNTGELFFGEGSRLTVL.

On this clone itself: Other DNA sequences within the sample encode an identical CDR3. The chain recombines TRBV30 with TRBJ1-1; no clear D gene. This CDR3 has 13 residues. CDR1 and CDR2 from the germline V gene are GTSNPN and SVGIG (reference sequence). Trimming cost V 2 bases and J 1 base, with 8 bases left between them. In DNA, the CDR3 is TGTGCCTGGAGTAGGCAAGCGAACACTGAAGCTTTCTTT. As protein: CAWSRQANTEAFF.

This rearrangement joins TRBV7-2 to TRBJ2-7, with 7 bases matching TRBD1. From germline, CDR1 is SGHTA and CDR2 FQGNSA. Trimming took 2 bases from V and 1 from J; bases not matched to a gene: 2. This CDR3 contains 14 residues. The CDR3 reads CASSLRQGSYEQYF. The CDR3, as DNA: TGTGCCAGCAGCTTAAGACAGGGTTCCTACGAGCAGTACTTC.